This passage covers 30 T cell receptor beta chains from one sample sequenced in a study of blood T cell repertoires in COVID-19. Sequencing used immunoSEQ multiplex PCR; TCRdb keeps in-frame clones, though not all of them. In the table there are 80,000 to 95,000 clones, 85% of which are singletons. Sequenced: peripheral blood. Source of these receptors: an elderly man with acute or convalescent COVID-19.

This clone was observed a handful of times. The rearrangement links TRBV5-1 to TRBJ1-5; TRBD1 aligns across 7 bases. The CDR3 covers 14 residues. Germline CDR1 and CDR2: SGHRS and YFSETQ. J gave up 2 bases and V 4 bases, and 3 bases lay outside the gene matches. As DNA, the CDR3 is TGCGCCAGCAGCCCCGGGACAGGCAATCAGCCCCAGCATTTT. It codes for CASSPGTGNQPQHF.

The chain links TRBV10-1 to TRBJ2-5; D gene ambiguous. V lost 0 bases and J lost 5, with 7 bases in between. This CDR3 has 13 residues. CDR1 and CDR2 from the germline V gene are WNHNN and SYGVQD (reference sequence). The CDR3 region has the DNA TGCGCCAGCAGTGAGTCACCCCGGGAGACCCAGTACTTC. Protein sequence: CASSESPRETQYF.

The chain joins TRBV2 to TRBJ1-5; TRBD1 aligns across 8 bases. CDR1 is SNHLY and CDR2 is FYNNEI in the germline V gene. J lost 7 bases, V lost 1 base, and 3 bases had no gene match. The CDR3 totals 14 residues. The CDR3 DNA follows: TGTGCCAGCAGTGAAGAGACAGGGGACCAGCCCCAGCATTTT. This codes for CASSEETGDQPQHF.

The V and J genes are TRBV7-9 and TRBJ2-2, with D possibly TRBD1 on 5 matching bases. This CDR3 is 14 amino acids long. The germline V gene encodes CDR1 SEHNR and CDR2 FQNEAQ (reference sequence). V dropped 5 bases and J dropped 10 bases, with 17 bases sitting between them. CDR3 amino acids: CASSPSGRVEELFF. Written as DNA, the CDR3 is TGTGCCAGCAGCCCTAGTGGCAGGGTCGAGGAGCTGTTTTTT.

This chain joins TRBV5-1 and TRBJ2-2; possible D gene TRBD1, 6 bases. The V gene lost 4 bases and the J gene lost 0 bases, with 13 bases spanning the gap. CDR1 SGHRS and CDR2 YFSETQ come from the germline V gene. CDR3 length equals 16 residues. In DNA, the CDR3 is TGCGCCAGCAGCCCCGTGGGGACACCGAACACCGGGGAGCTGTTTTTT. This translates into CASSPVGTPNTGELFF. The variable domain in full, with the rest retrieved from reference TRBV5-1 and TRBJ2-2, is KAGVTQTPRYLIKTRGQQVTLSCSPISGHRSVSWYQQTPGQGLQFLFEYFSETQRNKGNFPGRFSGRQFSNSRSEMNVSTLELGDSALYLCASSPVGTPNTGELFFGEGSRLTVL.

The count of this clone is one. The chain links TRBV4-1 to TRBJ2-1; 8 nucleotides agree with TRBD1. Germline V gives CDR1 MGHRA, CDR2 YSYEKL. The trim removed 0 bases at V and 5 bases at J, leaving 9 bases unmatched. CDR3 size: 17 residues. CDR3 in amino acids: CASSQDFPTGANNEQFF. Written as DNA, the CDR3 is TGCGCCAGCAGCCAAGATTTTCCGACAGGGGCAAACAATGAGCAGTTCTTC.

The rearrangement links TRBV10-3 to TRBJ1-1, with no clear D. Per germline, CDR1 ENHRY and CDR2 SYGVKD. The CDR3 loop spans 15 amino acids. Trimming took 0 bases from V and 4 from J, leaving 12 bases between them. The CDR3 DNA follows: TGTGCCATCAGTGAGTCGGGTCGGCGCGGCACTGAAGCTTTCTTT. Its protein product is CAISESGRRGTEAFF.

The genes are TRBV21-1 and TRBJ1-5; the table's TRBD1 call for D was not verified on the DNA. TRBV21-1 is deemed a pseudogene. The CDR3 runs to 15 residues. The CDR3 nucleotides read TGTGCCAGCAGCTTCCCACAGGGGGAGGTTCAGCCCCAGCATTTT. The encoded protein is CASSFPQGEVQPQHF.

The chain joins TRBV7-8 to TRBJ2-7; D uncertain. Trimming shortened V by 5 bases and J by 2 bases, and 7 bases separated the two germline ends. Germline CDR1 reads SGHVS; CDR2 reads FQNEAQ. This CDR3 has 12 residues. In DNA, the CDR3 is TGTGCCAGCAGCCCAGCCGCCTACGAGCAGTACTTC. Its protein is CASSPAAYEQYF.

This chain connects TRBV27 to TRBJ1-2; 9 bases fit TRBD1. The germline CDR1 and CDR2 sequences are MNHEY and SMNVEV (reference sequence). The CDR3 is 15 residues long. Germline trimming cut 0 bases from V and 7 bases from J; bases unmatched to any gene: 6. The CDR3 reads CASSLSPDRGSGYTF. For the CDR3, the DNA is TGTGCCAGCAGTTTATCGCCCGACAGGGGGAGTGGCTACACCTTC.

V and J are TRBV5-4 and TRBJ2-3, with D perhaps TRBD1 (6 bases). V shed 3 bases and J shed 4 bases, with 15 bases lying between them. Germline CDR1 and CDR2: SGHNT and YYREEE (reference sequence). The CDR3 consists of 15 residues. CDR3 amino acids: CASSSRVGGADTQYF. The CDR3 DNA reads as TGTGCCAGCAGCTCGCGGGTTGGGGGCGCAGATACGCAGTATTTT.

The chain employs TRBV5-1 and TRBJ2-1; 9 bases fit TRBD2. Losses at the gene ends were 5 bases for V and 4 bases for J; bases not matched to a gene: 7. The CDR3 extends over 15 amino acids. Germline V gene sequence: CDR1 SGHRS, CDR2 YFSETQ. The CDR3 DNA reads as TGCGCCAGCAGGGCGGGACTAGCAGGATACAATGAGCAGTTCTTC. This codes for CASRAGLAGYNEQFF.

This sequence joins TRBV18 and TRBJ1-4; TRBD1 is a possible D gene (6 bases). Trimming pared 5 bases from V and 7 bases from J, leaving 11 bases between. The CDR3 has 13 residues. Germline V gene data show CDR1 as KGHSH and CDR2 as LQKENI. The DNA for the CDR3 is TGTGCCAGCTCAACCAACAGGGTTGAAAAACTGTTTTTT. As protein: CASSTNRVEKLFF.

This clone has a single count. The V call is TRBV7-2, the J call TRBJ2-7, with 9 bases identical to TRBD2. The CDR3 length is 15 residues. Germline-derived CDR1 and CDR2 are SGHTA and FQGNSA. J lost 3 bases, V lost 5 bases, and 8 bases had no gene match. CDR3: CASSPSSGEIYEQYF. Written as DNA, the CDR3 is TGTGCCAGCAGCCCTTCTAGCGGGGAGATCTACGAGCAGTACTTC.

This clone has a single count. V and J are TRBV28 and TRBJ2-7, with D perhaps TRBD1 (6 bases). Germline V CDR1 and CDR2: MDHEN, SYDVKM. Trimming left V 7 bases short and J 5 bases short, with 12 bases between. The CDR3 extends over 12 amino acids. CDR3 nucleotide sequence: TGTGCCAGCACTGGGGGCTACCACGAGCAGTACTTC. This gives the protein CASTGGYHEQYF.

The chain joins TRBV18 to TRBJ2-1; the D is unclear. This CDR3 is 16 amino acids long. V was cut by 0 bases and J by 2 bases, with 11 bases left in between. Germline-derived CDR1 and CDR2 are KGHSH and LQKENI. The CDR3 is CASSPPRPITYNEQFF. The CDR3 coding sequence is TGTGCCAGCTCACCACCGAGGCCGATTACCTACAATGAGCAGTTCTTC.

V is TRBV19 and J is TRBJ2-7; 7 bases are a match to TRBD1. CDR3 length: 14 amino acids. Germline CDR1 and CDR2: LNHDA and SQIVND (reference sequence). Trimming took 6 bases from V and 0 from J; bases not matched to a gene: 5. The CDR3 is CASREAGGSYEQYF. For the CDR3, the DNA is TGTGCCAGTAGAGAGGCAGGGGGCTCCTACGAGCAGTACTTC.

This chain links TRBV9 with TRBJ2-2; TRBD2 might be the D (7 bases). The CDR3 sequence is 19 residues long. Germline CDR1 is SGDLS and CDR2 is YYNGEE. The V gene lost 4 bases and the J gene lost 6 bases, with 28 bases spanning the gap. The CDR3 loop reads CASSFSWDPGTGRAGELFF. CDR3 coding DNA: TGTGCCAGCAGCTTCAGCTGGGACCCGGGCACAGGGAGGGCCGGGGAGCTGTTTTTT.

The chain has TRBV12-3 or TRBV12-4 and TRBJ2-3; D gene uncertain. Deletions cut 6 bases from V and 9 bases from J, with 13 bases between. The CDR3 has 12 residues. As DNA, the CDR3 is TGTGCCAGCAGGAGCCTTCTTCGAACGCAGTATTTT. Its protein is CASRSLLRTQYF.

This chain connects TRBV29-1 to TRBJ2-3; 16 bases fit TRBD2. V was clipped by 7 bases and J by 7 bases; unmatched bases: 5. The CDR3 loop spans 14 amino acids. Per the germline V gene, CDR1 is SQVTM and CDR2 is ANQGSEA. The CDR3 DNA follows: TGCAGCGCGGGACTAGCGGGAGGGCCGAATACGCAGTATTTT. This gives the protein CSAGLAGGPNTQYF.

The chain links TRBV7-3 to TRBJ2-1; 7 nucleotides agree with TRBD2. Germline trimming cut 6 bases from V and 9 bases from J; bases unmatched to any gene: 23. CDR1 SGHTA and CDR2 FQGTGA come from the germline V gene. The length of the CDR3 is 18 residues. CDR3: CASSHPPQRGTRAVEQFF. In DNA, the CDR3 is TGTGCCAGCAGTCACCCCCCCCAGCGGGGCACTAGGGCAGTTGAGCAGTTCTTC.

The CDR3 loop is CASSLGARETQYF. CDR3 DNA sequence: TGTGCCAGTAGTTTGGGGGCACGGGAGACCCAGTACTTC. This sequence joins TRBV19 and TRBJ2-5, with D tentatively TRBD1 (6 bases). The CDR3 spans 13 residues. In germline, CDR1 is LNHDA, CDR2 SQIVND (reference sequence). V lost 5 bases and J 5 bases, leaving 12 bases between the germline ends.

V gene TRBV20-1 combines with J gene TRBJ1-4; D unclear. Germline CDR1 DFQATT, CDR2 SNEGSKA (reference sequence). The CDR3 runs 10 residues. V was clipped by 6 bases and J by 13 bases, with 12 bases between them. The CDR3 nucleotides read TGCAGTGCACCGACGGAGGGACTGTTTTTT. It encodes CSAPTEGLFF.

The V call is TRBV25-1, the J call TRBJ1-1, with D perhaps matching TRBD1 (5 bases). The length of the CDR3 is 14 residues. The V end was cut by 7 bases, the J end by 1 base, with 13 bases between. From germline, CDR1 is MGHDK and CDR2 SYGVNS. The CDR3 loop is CASKDRQPNTEAFF. In DNA form, the CDR3 reads TGTGCCAGCAAAGATCGACAGCCGAACACTGAAGCTTTCTTT.

There are a few counts of this clone. The chain links TRBV9 to TRBJ1-3; no firm D call. Trimming left V 1 base short and J 3 bases short, with 14 bases between. Germline V gives CDR1 SGDLS, CDR2 YYNGEE. The CDR3 consists of 16 residues. The CDR3, as DNA: TGTGCCAGCAGCGTACTACCGGGAGAGGGTGGAAACACCATATATTTT. As protein: CASSVLPGEGGNTIYF.

This sequence joins TRBV9 and TRBJ2-4; D may be TRBD2 (6 bases). The CDR3 covers 14 residues. In germline, CDR1 is SGDLS, CDR2 YYNGEE. V was trimmed by 0 bases and J by 7 bases, leaving 11 bases between them. Here the CDR3 reads CASSVGLDYNIQYF. CDR3 DNA: TGTGCCAGCAGCGTAGGACTAGATTATAACATTCAGTACTTC.

This clone appeared a few times. The V gene is TRBV6-5, the J gene TRBJ1-2, with 7 bases lining up with TRBD1. Trimming took 5 bases from V and 6 from J; bases not matched to a gene: 9. The length of the CDR3 is 14 residues. Looked up from germline, CDR1 is MNHEY and CDR2 is SVGAGI. This CDR3 reads CASSPQDRSNGYTF. The CDR3 coding sequence is TGTGCCAGCAGTCCCCAGGACAGGAGTAATGGCTACACCTTC.

The V call is TRBV10-3, the J call TRBJ2-1; no definite D call. Trimming cost V 6 bases and J 9 bases, with 9 bases left between them. Germline CDR1 is ENHRY and CDR2 is SYGVKD. The CDR3 contains 11 residues. The CDR3 sequence is CAISRGPEQFF. The DNA for the CDR3 is TGTGCCATCAGCCGTGGGCCTGAGCAGTTCTTC.

The rearrangement links TRBV27 to TRBJ1-5; 9 bases match TRBD1. Germline CDR1 reads MNHEY; CDR2 reads SMNVEV (reference sequence). This CDR3 comprises 17 residues. J gave up 2 bases and V 4 bases, and 9 bases lay outside the gene matches. The CDR3 spells CASSSRTGVDGNQPQHF. The CDR3 nucleotides are TGTGCCAGCAGTTCACGGACAGGGGTGGATGGCAATCAGCCCCAGCATTTT.

Here the CDR3 reads CTSSQDIDSPQETQYF. DNA of the CDR3: TGCACCAGCAGCCAAGATATTGACAGTCCCCAAGAGACCCAGTACTTC. The chain carries TRBV1 and TRBJ2-5; TRBD1 reflects the table's D call only, with no check against the DNA. TRBV1 corresponds to a pseudogene. The CDR3 has 16 amino acids.